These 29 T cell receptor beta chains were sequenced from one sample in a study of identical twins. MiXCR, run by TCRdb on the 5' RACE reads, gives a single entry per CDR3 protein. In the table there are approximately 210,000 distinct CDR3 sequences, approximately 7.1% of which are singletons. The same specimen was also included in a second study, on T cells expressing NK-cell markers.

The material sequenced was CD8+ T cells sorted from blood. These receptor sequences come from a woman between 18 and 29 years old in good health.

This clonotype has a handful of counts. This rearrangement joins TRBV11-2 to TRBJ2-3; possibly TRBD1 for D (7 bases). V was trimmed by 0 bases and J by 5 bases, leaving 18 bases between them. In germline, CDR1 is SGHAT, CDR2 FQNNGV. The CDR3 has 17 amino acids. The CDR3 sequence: CASSLEEGAPQVDTQYF. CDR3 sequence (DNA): TGTGCCAGCAGCTTAGAGGAGGGGGCGCCTCAAGTAGATACGCAGTATTTT.

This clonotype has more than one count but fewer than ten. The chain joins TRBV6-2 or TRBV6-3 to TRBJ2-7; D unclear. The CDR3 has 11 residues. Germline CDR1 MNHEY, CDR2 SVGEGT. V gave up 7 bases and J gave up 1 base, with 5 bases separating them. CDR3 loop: CASTNSYEQYF. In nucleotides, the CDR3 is TGTGCCAGCACGAATTCCTACGAGCAGTACTTC.

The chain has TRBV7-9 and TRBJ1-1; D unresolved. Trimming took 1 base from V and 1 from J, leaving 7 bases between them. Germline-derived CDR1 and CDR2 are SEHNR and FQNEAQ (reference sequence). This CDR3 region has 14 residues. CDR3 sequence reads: CASSLEYRNTEAFF. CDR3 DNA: TGTGCCAGCAGCTTAGAGTACAGGAACACTGAAGCTTTCTTT. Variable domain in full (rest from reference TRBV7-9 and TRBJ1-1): DTGVSQNPRHKITKRGQNVTFRCDPISEHNRLYWYRQTLGQGPEFLTYFQNEAQLEKSRLLSDRFSAERPKGSFSTLEIQRTEQGDSAMYLCASSLEYRNTEAFFGQGTRLTVV.

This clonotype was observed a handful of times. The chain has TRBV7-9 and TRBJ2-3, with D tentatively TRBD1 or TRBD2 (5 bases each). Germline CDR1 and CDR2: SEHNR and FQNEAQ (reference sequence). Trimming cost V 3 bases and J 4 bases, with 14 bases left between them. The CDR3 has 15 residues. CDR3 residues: CASSFDLPGPDTQYF. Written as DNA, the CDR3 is TGTGCCAGCAGCTTCGATCTTCCGGGGCCAGATACGCAGTATTTT.

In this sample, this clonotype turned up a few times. The CDR3 region has the DNA TGTGCCAGCAGTCTGGGACAGGGTGGTAACTATGGCTACACCTTC. Encoded protein: CASSLGQGGNYGYTF. V is TRBV12-3 or TRBV12-4 and J is TRBJ1-2; 9 bases line up with TRBD1. The CDR3 runs 15 residues. The junction had 5 bases not matched to a gene; V was cut back by 5 bases and J by 1 base.

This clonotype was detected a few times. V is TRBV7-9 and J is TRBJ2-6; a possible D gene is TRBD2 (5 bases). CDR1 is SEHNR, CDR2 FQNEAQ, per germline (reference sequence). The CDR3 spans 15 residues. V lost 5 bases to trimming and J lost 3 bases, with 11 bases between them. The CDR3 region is CASSPRGHGANVLTF. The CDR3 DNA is TGTGCCAGCAGCCCTAGAGGGCATGGGGCCAACGTCCTGACTTTC.

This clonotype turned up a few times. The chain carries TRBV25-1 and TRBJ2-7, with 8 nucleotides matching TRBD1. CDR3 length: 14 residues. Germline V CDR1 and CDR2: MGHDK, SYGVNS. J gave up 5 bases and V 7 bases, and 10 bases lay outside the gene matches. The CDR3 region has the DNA TGTGCCAGCATATCCGGGACAGGTCTACACGAGCAGTACTTC. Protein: CASISGTGLHEQYF.

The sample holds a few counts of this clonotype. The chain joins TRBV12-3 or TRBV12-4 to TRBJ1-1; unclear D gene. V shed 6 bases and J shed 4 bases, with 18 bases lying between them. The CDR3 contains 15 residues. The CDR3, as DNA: TGTGCCAGCAGCCCTACGCCTCGAAGGACCACTGAAGCTTTCTTT. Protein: CASSPTPRRTTEAFF.

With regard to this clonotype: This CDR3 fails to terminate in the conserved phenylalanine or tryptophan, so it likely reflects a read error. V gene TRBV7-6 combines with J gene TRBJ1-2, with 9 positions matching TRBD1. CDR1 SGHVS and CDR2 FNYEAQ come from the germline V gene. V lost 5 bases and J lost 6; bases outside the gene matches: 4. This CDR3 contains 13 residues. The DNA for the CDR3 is TGTGCCAGCAGCGCGGGACAGGGAAATGGCTACACCTTA. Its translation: CASSAGQGNGYTL.

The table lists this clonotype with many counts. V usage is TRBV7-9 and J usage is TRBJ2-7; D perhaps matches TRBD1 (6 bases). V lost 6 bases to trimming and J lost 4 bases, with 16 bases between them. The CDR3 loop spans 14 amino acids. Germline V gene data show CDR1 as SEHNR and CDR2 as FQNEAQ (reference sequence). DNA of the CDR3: TGTGCCAGCAGATTGGACAGTGGCCGGTACGAGCAGTACTTC. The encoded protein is CASRLDSGRYEQYF.

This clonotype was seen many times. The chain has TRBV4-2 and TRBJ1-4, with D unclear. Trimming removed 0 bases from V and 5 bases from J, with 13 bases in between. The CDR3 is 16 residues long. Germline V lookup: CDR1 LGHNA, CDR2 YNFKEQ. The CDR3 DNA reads TGTGCCAGCAGCCAAGATCAGTGGGCGGACAATGAAAAACTGTTTTTT. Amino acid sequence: CASSQDQWADNEKLFF.

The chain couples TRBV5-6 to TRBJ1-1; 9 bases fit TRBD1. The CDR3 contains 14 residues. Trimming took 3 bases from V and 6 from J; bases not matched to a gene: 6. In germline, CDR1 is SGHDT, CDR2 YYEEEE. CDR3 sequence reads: CASSSGQGGAEAFF. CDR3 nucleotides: TGTGCCAGCAGCTCGGGACAGGGAGGCGCTGAAGCTTTCTTT.

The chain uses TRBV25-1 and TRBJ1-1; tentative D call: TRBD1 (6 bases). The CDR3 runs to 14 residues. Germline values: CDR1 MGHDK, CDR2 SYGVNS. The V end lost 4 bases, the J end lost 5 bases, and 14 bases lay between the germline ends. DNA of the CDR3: TGTGCCAGCAGTGGCAGGGGTGTCGGGACTGAAGCTTTCTTT. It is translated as CASSGRGVGTEAFF.

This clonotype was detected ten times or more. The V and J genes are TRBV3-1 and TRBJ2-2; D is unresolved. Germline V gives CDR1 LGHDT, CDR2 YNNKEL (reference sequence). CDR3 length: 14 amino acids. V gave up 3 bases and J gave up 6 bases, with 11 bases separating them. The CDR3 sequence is CASSQGYLPGELFF. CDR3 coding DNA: TGTGCCAGCAGCCAGGGGTATCTTCCCGGGGAGCTGTTTTTT.

CDR3: CASSASDGTDTQYF. The CDR3 DNA is TGTGCCAGCAGCGCTAGCGATGGGACAGATACGCAGTATTTT. This rearrangement joins TRBV5-4 to TRBJ2-3; weak D call: TRBD2 (6 bases). The germline gives CDR1 SGHNT, CDR2 YYREEE (reference sequence). The CDR3 is 14 residues long. Trimming removed 4 bases at V and 3 bases at J, with 12 bases between. Drawing the rest from reference TRBV5-4 and TRBJ2-3, the complete variable domain is ETGVTQSPTHLIKTRGQQVTLRCSSQSGHNTVSWYQQALGQGPQFIFQYYREEENGRGNFPPRFSGLQFPNYSSELNVNALELDDSALYLCASSASDGTDTQYFGPGTRLTVL.

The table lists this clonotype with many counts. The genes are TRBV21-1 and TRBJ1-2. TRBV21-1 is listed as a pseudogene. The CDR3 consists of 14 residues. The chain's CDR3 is CASSKKPRAHGYTF. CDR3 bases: TGTGCCAGCAGCAAAAAACCCAGGGCCCATGGCTACACCTTC.

Written as DNA, the CDR3 is TGTGCCAGCAGTTCCCGGACAGCCTACGAGCAGTACTTC. This gives the protein CASSSRTAYEQYF. The chain joins TRBV12-3 or TRBV12-4 to TRBJ2-7, with D tentatively TRBD1 (6 bases). Between the trimmed V and J ends, which lost 4 bases and 2 bases, there was a span of 9 bases. The CDR3 runs to 13 residues.

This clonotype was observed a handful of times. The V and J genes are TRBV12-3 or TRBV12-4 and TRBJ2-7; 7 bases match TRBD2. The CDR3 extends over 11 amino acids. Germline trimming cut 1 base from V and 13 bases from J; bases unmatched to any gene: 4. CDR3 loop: CASSLGGSRYF. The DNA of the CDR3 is TGTGCCAGCAGTTTAGGCGGGAGCCGATACTTC.

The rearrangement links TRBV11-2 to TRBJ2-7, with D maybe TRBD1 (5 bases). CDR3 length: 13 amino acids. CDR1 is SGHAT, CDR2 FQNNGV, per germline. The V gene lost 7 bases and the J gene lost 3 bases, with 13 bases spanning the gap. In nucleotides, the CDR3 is TGTGCCAGCACCATCAACGACAGCTACGAGCAGTACTTC. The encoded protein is CASTINDSYEQYF.

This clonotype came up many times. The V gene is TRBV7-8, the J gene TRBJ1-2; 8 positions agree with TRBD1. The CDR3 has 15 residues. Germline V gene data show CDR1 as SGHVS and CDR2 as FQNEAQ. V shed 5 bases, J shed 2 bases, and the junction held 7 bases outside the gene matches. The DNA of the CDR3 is TGTGCCAGCAGCCCTCAGGGGGCCGGGAACTATGGCTACACCTTC. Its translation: CASSPQGAGNYGYTF.

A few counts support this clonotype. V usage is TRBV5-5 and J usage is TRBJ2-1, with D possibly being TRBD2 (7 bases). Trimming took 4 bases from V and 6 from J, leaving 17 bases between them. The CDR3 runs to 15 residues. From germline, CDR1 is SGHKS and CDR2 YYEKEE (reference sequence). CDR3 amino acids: CASSPGGGGRNEQFF. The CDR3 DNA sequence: TGTGCCAGCAGCCCCGGGGGCGGGGGTCGCAATGAGCAGTTCTTC.

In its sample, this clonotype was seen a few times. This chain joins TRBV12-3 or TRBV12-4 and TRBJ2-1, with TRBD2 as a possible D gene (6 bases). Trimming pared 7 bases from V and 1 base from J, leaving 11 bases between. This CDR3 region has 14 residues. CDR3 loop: CASNEGTSYNEQFF. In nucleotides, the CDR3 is TGTGCCAGCAACGAAGGGACTTCCTACAATGAGCAGTTCTTC.

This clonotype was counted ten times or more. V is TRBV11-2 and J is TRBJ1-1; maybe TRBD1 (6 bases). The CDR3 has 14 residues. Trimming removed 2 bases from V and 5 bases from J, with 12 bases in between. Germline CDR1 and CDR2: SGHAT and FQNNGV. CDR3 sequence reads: CASSLTGARTEAFF. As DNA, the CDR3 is TGTGCCAGCAGCTTAACGGGGGCCAGGACTGAAGCTTTCTTT.

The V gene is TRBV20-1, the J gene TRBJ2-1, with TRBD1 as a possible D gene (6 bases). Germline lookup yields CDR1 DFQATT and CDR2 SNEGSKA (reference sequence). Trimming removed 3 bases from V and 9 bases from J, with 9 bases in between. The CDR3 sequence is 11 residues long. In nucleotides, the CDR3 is TGCAGTGCTAGGATAGGGGGTGAGCAGTTCTTC. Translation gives CSARIGGEQFF.

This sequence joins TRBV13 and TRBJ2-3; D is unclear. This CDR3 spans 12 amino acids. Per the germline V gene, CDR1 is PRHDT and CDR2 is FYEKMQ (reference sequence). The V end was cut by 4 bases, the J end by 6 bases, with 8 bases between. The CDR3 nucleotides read TGTGCCAGCAGCTCCGTGGGCGATACGCAGTATTTT. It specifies CASSSVGDTQYF.

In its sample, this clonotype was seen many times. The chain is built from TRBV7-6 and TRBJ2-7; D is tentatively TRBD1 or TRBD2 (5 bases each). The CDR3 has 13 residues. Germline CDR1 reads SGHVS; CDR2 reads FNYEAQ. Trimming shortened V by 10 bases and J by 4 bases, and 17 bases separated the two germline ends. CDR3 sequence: CATTPSGGYEQYF. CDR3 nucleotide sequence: TGTGCCACCACCCCTTCTGGGGGATACGAGCAGTACTTC.

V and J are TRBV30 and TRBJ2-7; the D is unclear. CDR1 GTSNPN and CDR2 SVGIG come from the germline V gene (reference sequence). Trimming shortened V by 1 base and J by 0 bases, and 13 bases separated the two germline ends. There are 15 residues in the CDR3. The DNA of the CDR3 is TGTGCCTGGAGTGATGGAGACGGACGCTCCTACGAGCAGTACTTC. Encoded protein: CAWSDGDGRSYEQYF.

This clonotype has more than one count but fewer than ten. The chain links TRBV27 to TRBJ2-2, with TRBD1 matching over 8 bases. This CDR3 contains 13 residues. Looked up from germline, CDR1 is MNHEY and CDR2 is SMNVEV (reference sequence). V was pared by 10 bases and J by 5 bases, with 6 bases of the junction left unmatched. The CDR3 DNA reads TGTGCCACCGGACAGGGTTTAACCGGGGAGCTGTTTTTT. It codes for CATGQGLTGELFF.

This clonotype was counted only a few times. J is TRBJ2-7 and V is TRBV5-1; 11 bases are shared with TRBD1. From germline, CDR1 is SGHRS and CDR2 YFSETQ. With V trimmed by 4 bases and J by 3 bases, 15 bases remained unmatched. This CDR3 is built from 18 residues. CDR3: CASSAVFRDRGEFYEQYF. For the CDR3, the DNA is TGCGCCAGCAGCGCAGTATTCCGGGACAGGGGGGAATTCTACGAGCAGTACTTC.